The source of this T cell receptor (beta chain) is a study of blood T cell repertoires in COVID-19. The germline V gene has CDR1 KGHDR and CDR2 SFDVKD. With 2 bases removed from V and 11 bases from J, the gap between germline ends came to 9 bases. This CDR3 has 12 residues. Repertoires were generated with immunoSEQ multiplex PCR, while TCRdb's copy carries only in-frame clones and drops some. The data hold hundreds of thousands of clones, with 65% to 90% observed a single time. Sequences were obtained from peripheral blood. This clonotype originated in a human donor in a cohort sampled during active COVID-19. This chain uses TRBV24-1 with TRBJ1-5; maybe TRBD1 (5 bases). DNA of the CDR3: TGTGCCACCAGTGATTGGGGAGGGGCCCAGCATTTT. It is translated as CATSDWGGAQHF.